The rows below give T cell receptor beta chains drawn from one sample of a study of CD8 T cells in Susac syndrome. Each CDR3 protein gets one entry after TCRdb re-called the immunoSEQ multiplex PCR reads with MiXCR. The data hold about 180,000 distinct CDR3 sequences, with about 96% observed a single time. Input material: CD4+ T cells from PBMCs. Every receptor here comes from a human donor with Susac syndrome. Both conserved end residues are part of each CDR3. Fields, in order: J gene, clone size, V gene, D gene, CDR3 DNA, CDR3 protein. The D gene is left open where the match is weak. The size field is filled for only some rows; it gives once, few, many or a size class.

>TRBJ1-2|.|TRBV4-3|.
TGCGCCAGCAGCCCTACTTCCAGGGATGCCTCCCTCACCTTC
CASSPTSRDASLTF
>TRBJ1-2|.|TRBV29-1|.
TGCAGCGTTGATCACACTGGGGGGGACACCTTC
CSVDHTGGDTF
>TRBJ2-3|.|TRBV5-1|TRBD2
TGCGCCAGCAGCTTCCGGGGGGGCCGGGAAGATACGCAGTATTTT
CASSFRGGREDTQYF
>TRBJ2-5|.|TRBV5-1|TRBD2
TGCGCCAGCAGCCCAATAGCGGGGGAAGAGACCCAGTACTTC
CASSPIAGEETQYF
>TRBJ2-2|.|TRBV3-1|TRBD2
TGTGCCAGCAGCCAAGGGGGACTAGGAAGCACCGGGGAGCTGTTTTTT
CASSQGGLGSTGELFF
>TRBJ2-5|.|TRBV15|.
TGTGCCACCAGCAGAGATCACAGAGAAGAGACCCAGTACTTC
CATSRDHREETQYF
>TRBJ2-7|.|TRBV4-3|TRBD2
TGCGCCAGCAGCCTCCTCCTAGCGGGAGGTACGGCCTACGAGCAGTACTTC
CASSLLLAGGTAYEQYF
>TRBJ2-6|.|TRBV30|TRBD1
TGTGCCTGCCAACTTGGAGGGACAGGGAGTTCTGGGGCCAACGTCCTGACTTTC
CACQLGGTGSSGANVLTF
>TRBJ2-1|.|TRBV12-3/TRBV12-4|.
TGTGCCAGCAGTTCCCCTCCAGGGACTCACAATGAGCAGTTCTTC
CASSSPPGTHNEQFF
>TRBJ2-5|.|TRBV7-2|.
TGTGCCAGCAGCGGTACAGGGAAAGAGACCCAGTACTTC
CASSGTGKETQYF
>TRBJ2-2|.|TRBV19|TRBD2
TGTGCCACTGCACCAAACAGCGGGGACACCGGGGAGCTGTTTTTT
CATAPNSGDTGELFF
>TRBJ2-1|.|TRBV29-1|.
TGCAGCGTTGAACGGGCCTCGTACAATGAGCAGTTCTTC
CSVERASYNEQFF
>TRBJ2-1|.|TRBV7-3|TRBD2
TGTGCCAGCAGCTCCCCCCCGGGACTAGCGGCCTCCTACAATGAGCAGTTCTTC
CASSSPPGLAASYNEQFF
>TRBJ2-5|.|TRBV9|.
TGTGCCAGCAGCCCCCGGGGGTTACAAGAGACCCAGTACTTC
CASSPRGLQETQYF
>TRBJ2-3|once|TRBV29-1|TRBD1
TGCAGCGTTGAGAAGACAGGGGTAGGGACAGATACGCAGTATTTT
CSVEKTGVGTDTQYF
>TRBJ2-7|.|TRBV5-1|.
TGCGCCAGCAGTTTTGGGGGAGAGCCGGCCGAGCAGTACTTC
CASSFGGEPAEQYF
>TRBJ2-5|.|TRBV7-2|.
TGTGCCAGCAGCACACAGGGTAGTCGGGAGACCCAGTACTTC
CASSTQGSRETQYF
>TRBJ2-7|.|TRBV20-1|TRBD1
TGCAGTGCTAGAGCTGGGACAGCCTCCTACGAGCAGTACTTC
CSARAGTASYEQYF
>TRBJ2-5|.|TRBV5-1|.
TGCGCCAGCAGCTTGGGAGGGACACCTAGGGAGACCCAGTACTTC
CASSLGGTPRETQYF
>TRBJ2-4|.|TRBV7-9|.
TGTGCCAGCAGCCCCTTGGGCAGTCTAGCCAAAAACATTCAGTACTTC
CASSPLGSLAKNIQYF
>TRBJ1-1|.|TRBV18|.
TGTGCCAGCTCACCTATCCCGGGGACGAACACTGAAGCTTTCTTT
CASSPIPGTNTEAFF
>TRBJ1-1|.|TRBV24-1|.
TGTGCCACCAGTGATTGGCGGCGTTCTGAAGCTTTCTTT
CATSDWRRSEAFF